This is a list of T cell receptor beta chains from one sample in a study of cytomegalovirus exposure and HLA in healthy donors. Method: immunoSEQ multiplex PCR; TCRdb's copy keeps in-frame clones and lacks some. The sample records a few hundred thousand clones, approximately 84% being singletons. The sequencing input was PBMCs. The receptors stem from a woman in her thirties or forties in good health and CMV-seropositive. CDR3s include the opening cysteine and the closing phenylalanine or tryptophan. The D gene is left open where the match is weak. Size values are once, few and many counts, or a class for expanded clones, and some rows have none.

.	TRBV5-4	TRBD2	TRBJ2-3	TGTGCCAGCAGCTTGGGCGGGAGGGACTCAGATACGCAGTATTTT	CASSLGGRDSDTQYF
.	TRBV10-2	.	TRBJ2-7	TGCGCCAGCAGTGTATATCCCTACGAGCAGTACTTC	CASSVYPYEQYF
.	TRBV7-2	.	TRBJ2-1	TGTGCCAGCAGCTTCCTACAGCGGGATGAGCAGTTCTTC	CASSFLQRDEQFF
once	TRBV6-6	TRBD2	TRBJ2-1	TGTGCCAGCAGTCGGGAGGGCCGTTATGAGCAGTTCTTC	CASSREGRYEQFF
.	TRBV28	.	TRBJ2-7	TGTGCCAGCAGTACGTCAGGTGAGCAGTACTTC	CASSTSGEQYF
.	TRBV10-3	TRBD2	TRBJ2-5	TGTGCCATCAGTGAGCGGGAGGAAGAGACCCAGTACTTC	CAISEREEETQYF
few	TRBV30	.	TRBJ1-2	TGTGCCTGGAGTGTTGGCAGGGGCTATGGCTACACCTTC	CAWSVGRGYGYTF
.	TRBV18	TRBD2	TRBJ2-7	TGTGCCAGCTCACCAGGCGGACTAGCGGGAGGAAGAGAGCAGTACTTC	CASSPGGLAGGREQYF
.	TRBV7-8	TRBD2	TRBJ2-7	TGTGCCAGCAGCTTGGTCGGCGGGAGTAGCGAGCAGTACTTC	CASSLVGGSSEQYF
once	TRBV27	.	TRBJ2-3	TGTGCCAGCAGTGGCCCCCGTTTAAATACGCAGTATTTT	CASSGPRLNTQYF
.	TRBV6-5	.	TRBJ2-7	TGTGCCAGCAGAGCTCTGAGCTCCTACGAGCAGTACTTC	CASRALSSYEQYF
once	TRBV30	.	TRBJ2-3	TGTGCCTGGTCCTCCGCAGGGATCGGCACAGATACGCAGTATTTT	CAWSSAGIGTDTQYF
.	TRBV5-4	.	TRBJ1-1	TGTGCCAGCCGTCCCGCTCCCGGGGACACTGAAGCTTTCTTT	CASRPAPGDTEAFF
.	TRBV5-4	TRBD2	TRBJ2-2	TGTGCCAGCAGCCTGGGACTAGCGAGTGGAGAAGGGGAGCTGTTTTTT	CASSLGLASGEGELFF
.	TRBV7-9	TRBD2	TRBJ2-7	TGTGCCAGCAGCCCATGGACTAGCGGGGGGTACGAGCAGTACTTC	CASSPWTSGGYEQYF
.	TRBV30	.	TRBJ1-2	TGTGCCTGGGCTACTAACTATGGCTACACCTTC	CAWATNYGYTF
.	TRBV19	TRBD1	TRBJ1-5	TGTGCCAGTAGTGACCAGGGGGCTCAGCCCCAGCATTTT	CASSDQGAQPQHF
.	TRBV27	.	TRBJ2-7	TGTGCCAGCAGTTTATCGGTCGGGAACCCCTACGAGCAGTACTTC	CASSLSVGNPYEQYF
.	TRBV5-6	.	TRBJ2-1	TGTGCCAGCAGCTTGTCAGTAAATGAGCAGTTCTTC	CASSLSVNEQFF
few	TRBV11-3	.	TRBJ2-2	TGTGCCAGCAGCCCATACACAGGGGGGGACACCGGGGAGCTGTTTTTT	CASSPYTGGDTGELFF
.	TRBV9	TRBD2	TRBJ2-3	TGTGCCAGCAGCCCCCGACTAGCGGGAGGGCAAAATACGCAGTATTTT	CASSPRLAGGQNTQYF
.	TRBV9	.	TRBJ2-2	TGTGCCAGCAGCGTATCTGTCCCCGGGGAGCTGTTTTTT	CASSVSVPGELFF
few	TRBV10-3	.	TRBJ1-1	TGTGCCATAGCGCGGGTGAACACTGAAGCTTTCTTT	CAIARVNTEAFF
.	TRBV29-1	.	TRBJ1-2	TGCAGCGTTGACCAAACAGAGTACTATGGCTACACCTTC	CSVDQTEYYGYTF
.	TRBV5-6	.	TRBJ2-1	TGTGCCAGCAGCTTGTTCAACCCCACCGCTCGTAGAGACAATGAGCAGTTCTTC	CASSLFNPTARRDNEQFF
.	TRBV19	.	TRBJ1-6	TGTGCCAGTAGTATAGTAGGGGTCGGTTCACCCCTCCACTTT	CASSIVGVGSPLHF
few	TRBV2	.	TRBJ1-2	TGTGCCAGCAGAGAGGACCTCGAAGGGGATGGCTACACCTTC	CASREDLEGDGYTF
.	TRBV19	.	TRBJ2-1	TGTGCCAGTAGTATAGAGCGCTCCTCCTACAATGAGCAGTTCTTC	CASSIERSSYNEQFF
.	TRBV28	.	TRBJ1-2	TGTGCCAGCACCACCTGGCCCTATGGCTACACCTTC	CASTTWPYGYTF
once	TRBV7-2	TRBD2	TRBJ2-7	TGTGCCAGCAGCTTCGCGGGAGGTGGCGAGCAGTACTTC	CASSFAGGGEQYF
few	TRBV29-1	TRBD1	TRBJ1-4	TGCAGCGTTGCCCAGGGGGGAAGTGGTGAAAAACTGTTTTTT	CSVAQGGSGEKLFF
.	TRBV2	.	TRBJ2-7	TGTGCCAGCAGTGAAGCTAAGACAGGCTGGGCCTACGAGCAGTACTTC	CASSEAKTGWAYEQYF
.	TRBV18	.	TRBJ2-3	TGTGCCAGCTCCCAAACAGGGCCGATGCTTTCAGATACGCAGTATTTT	CASSQTGPMLSDTQYF
.	TRBV2	.	TRBJ2-2	TGTGCCAGCAGTTCCGACTACACCGGGGAGCTGTTTTTT	CASSSDYTGELFF
.	TRBV11-3	.	TRBJ2-7	TGTGCCAGCAGCTTAGTGGCGGCTAACTCCTACGAGCAGTACTTC	CASSLVAANSYEQYF
.	TRBV29-1	TRBD1	TRBJ2-5	TGCAGCGTAGGACAGGGCACGACCGGGGAGACCCAGTACTTC	CSVGQGTTGETQYF
.	TRBV7-6	.	TRBJ2-5	TGTGCCAGCAGCTCGGGTCGAGGGGAGACCCAGTACTTC	CASSSGRGETQYF
.	TRBV28	TRBD2	TRBJ2-1	TGTGCCAGCAGTCCTATAGCGGGAGGGTCCTACAATGAGCAGTTCTTC	CASSPIAGGSYNEQFF
.	TRBV2	.	TRBJ2-2	TGTGCCAGCAGCCTGGTGGGCCAGACCTCCGCCGGGGAGCTGTTTTTT	CASSLVGQTSAGELFF
.	TRBV6-6	TRBD2	TRBJ2-7	TGTGCCAGCAGTATCCCGGGACTAGCGGTCTACGAGCAGTACTTC	CASSIPGLAVYEQYF
.	TRBV7-9	.	TRBJ2-7	TGTGCCAGCAACTCCCCGAGCTCCTACGAGCAGTACTTC	CASNSPSSYEQYF
.	TRBV27	.	TRBJ1-6	TGTGCCAGCAGTTTATTCCAGATTAATTCACCCCTCCACTTT	CASSLFQINSPLHF
.	TRBV5-6	.	TRBJ2-5	TGTGCCAGCAGCACCCGACAGATACAAGAGACCCAGTACTTC	CASSTRQIQETQYF
.	TRBV5-1	TRBD1	TRBJ1-1	TGCGCCAGCAGCGACACAGGGGGGAACACTGAAGCTTTCTTT	CASSDTGGNTEAFF
few	TRBV7-9	.	TRBJ2-7	TGTGCCAGCAGCCGTGGTCTAGCTAACGAGCAGTACTTC	CASSRGLANEQYF
.	TRBV6-5	.	TRBJ1-1	TGTGCCAGCAGACTCACGGTGAACACTGAAGCTTTCTTT	CASRLTVNTEAFF
few	TRBV7-3	TRBD2	TRBJ2-2	TGTGCCAGCAGGGGTGGGACTAGCGGCCGTGGAAACACCGGGGAGCTGTTTTTT	CASRGGTSGRGNTGELFF
.	TRBV4-3	.	TRBJ1-1	TGCGCCAGCAGCCAAGTAAATCTGGGACACCAGAACACTGAAGCTTTCTTT	CASSQVNLGHQNTEAFF